The 26 T cell receptor beta chains below were found in one sample sequenced in a study of T-cell reconstitution after alpha-beta-depleted transplantation in children. A TCRbeta library incorporating unique molecular identifiers was prepared. MiXCR was run by TCRdb on the PCR reads, yielding one entry per CDR3 protein. Seen here are around 130,000 distinct CDR3 sequences, 8.5% to 10% observed once, and the top ten hold less than 25%. The sequencing used PBMCs, mostly from graft donor cells, collected 180 days after TCRalphabeta/CD19-depleted stem cell transplant. The receptors stem from a girl in the first two years of life who had a stem cell transplant for combined immunodeficiency, so the T cells may come from the graft donor.

This clonotype was counted at least ten times. The rearrangement joins TRBV7-2 to TRBJ2-5; 10 bases line up with TRBD2. After removal of 5 bases from V and 3 bases from J, the junction contained 3 bases not matched to a gene. The CDR3 contains 14 residues. The germline gives CDR1 SGHTA, CDR2 FQGNSA. Here the CDR3 reads CASSPGLAEETQYF. The CDR3 coding sequence is TGTGCCAGCAGCCCCGGACTAGCGGAAGAGACCCAGTACTTC.

This clonotype was counted at least ten times. The rearrangement links TRBV5-1 to TRBJ2-7, with 9 bases matching TRBD1. There are 15 residues in the CDR3. With V trimmed by 1 base and J by 5 bases, 7 bases remained unmatched. The germline gives CDR1 SGHRS, CDR2 YFSETQ. CDR3 nucleotide sequence: TGCGCCAGCAGCTTGACGGGACAGGGAAGACACGAGCAGTACTTC. This translates into CASSLTGQGRHEQYF.

This chain joins TRBV7-2 and TRBJ2-1, with D hard to call. Per germline, CDR1 SGHTA and CDR2 FQGNSA. The CDR3 totals 15 residues. V was pared by 5 bases and J by 6 bases, with 17 bases between. CDR3 bases: TGTGCCAGCAGCAAATGGGCAGAAGGTCGCAATGAGCAGTTCTTC. This codes for CASSKWAEGRNEQFF.

This clonotype was seen a handful of times. The gene calls are TRBV4-3 and TRBJ1-1; D is unclear. The CDR3 is 14 amino acids. Germline V lookup: CDR1 LGHNA, CDR2 YSLEER. V was cut by 5 bases and J by 12 bases, with 22 bases left in between. The CDR3 DNA reads TGCGCCAGCAGCGTGGACCTTCCCGTCTTGGTTCCTTTCTTT. This encodes CASSVDLPVLVPFF.

This clonotype was seen a handful of times. The gene calls are TRBV18 and TRBJ2-5; no clear D. This CDR3 has 12 amino acids. CDR1 is KGHSH, CDR2 LQKENI, per germline. The V and J ends lost 2 bases and 3 bases respectively, with 4 bases between them. DNA for the CDR3: TGTGCCAGCTCACCAAGAGAAGAGACCCAGTACTTC. It encodes CASSPREETQYF. Using reference TRBV18 and TRBJ2-5 for the parts outside the CDR3, the full variable domain is NAGVMQNPRHLVRRRGQEARLRCSPMKGHSHVYWYRQLPEEGLKFMVYLQKENIIDESGMPKERFSAEFPKEGPSILRIQQVVRGDSAAYFCASSPREETQYFGPGTRLLVL.

The rearrangement links TRBV20-1 to TRBJ2-3; TRBD2 agrees at 9 bases. Germline trimming cut 5 bases from V and 2 bases from J; bases unmatched to any gene: 2. The CDR3 loop spans 13 amino acids. Germline V gene sequence: CDR1 DFQATT, CDR2 SNEGSKA (reference sequence). This chain's CDR3 is CSALAGATDTQYF. CDR3 sequence (DNA): TGCAGTGCTTTAGCGGGGGCCACAGATACGCAGTATTTT.

The rearrangement joins TRBV7-8 to TRBJ2-7, with 9 nucleotides matching TRBD1. The junction had 12 bases not matched to a gene; V was cut back by 5 bases and J by 4 bases. There are 16 residues in the CDR3. The V gene's germline CDR1 is SGHVS and CDR2 FQNEAQ. The CDR3 here is CASSREAGQGAYEQYF. CDR3 bases: TGTGCCAGCAGCCGAGAGGCGGGACAGGGAGCATACGAGCAGTACTTC.

This clonotype came up once. The CDR3 sequence: CASGPGFQETQYF. The CDR3 DNA reads TGTGCCAGCGGCCCAGGGTTCCAAGAGACCCAGTACTTC. The chain links TRBV4-2 to TRBJ2-5, with D perhaps matching TRBD1 (5 bases). CDR3 size: 13 residues. Germline lookup yields CDR1 LGHNA and CDR2 YNFKEQ. The ends were cut back, 8 bases at V and 1 base at J, with 11 bases in the middle.

This CDR3 reads CASSRTAGEQYF. CDR3 coding DNA: TGTGCCAGCAGCCGGACAGCGGGGGAGCAGTACTTC. The chain combines TRBV12-3 or TRBV12-4 with TRBJ2-7, with D perhaps matching TRBD2 (7 bases). The CDR3 contains 12 residues. The V and J ends lost 6 bases and 7 bases respectively, with 13 bases between them.

The J gene is TRBJ2-1, the V gene TRBV11-2; 10 bases line up with TRBD2. The CDR3 is made up of 17 amino acids. The J segment lost 7 bases and the V segment lost 0 bases, leaving 9 bases of the junction unmatched. The germline V gene encodes CDR1 SGHAT and CDR2 FQNNGV. The CDR3, as DNA: TGTGCCAGCAGCTTAGAATTAGCGGGGGGCTTAGAGAATGAGCAGTTCTTC. Its translation is CASSLELAGGLENEQFF.

This clonotype was picked up a small number of times. The V gene is TRBV12-3 or TRBV12-4, the J gene TRBJ2-5; possibly TRBD1 for D (6 bases). This CDR3 region has 14 residues. Trimming took 6 bases from V and 2 from J, leaving 13 bases between them. Here the CDR3 reads CASSFFGQQETQYF. The DNA of the CDR3 is TGTGCCAGCAGCTTCTTCGGACAGCAAGAGACCCAGTACTTC.

This clonotype was counted between two and nine times. The chain combines TRBV7-9 with TRBJ2-7; D is uncertain. CDR3 length equals 15 residues. Trimming removed 4 bases from V and 1 base from J, with 14 bases in between. CDR1 is SEHNR, CDR2 FQNEAQ, per germline (reference sequence). In nucleotides, the CDR3 is TGTGCCAGCAGCTCAGGCGTAGGACCGTCCTACGAGCAGTACTTC. Encoded protein: CASSSGVGPSYEQYF.

This clonotype was seen ten or more times. The rearrangement uses TRBV27 and TRBJ1-2, with TRBD1 identical over 9 bases. The V and J ends lost 2 bases and 7 bases, in that order; junction bases with no gene match: 8. Per germline, CDR1 MNHEY and CDR2 SMNVEV (reference sequence). The CDR3 is 15 residues long. The CDR3 DNA follows: TGTGCCAGCAGTTTAACCGGGACAGGGATTTCTGGCTACACCTTC. Encoded protein: CASSLTGTGISGYTF.

This clonotype showed up just once. This clone may be a read error of a much larger clone one base away. V is TRBV3-1 and J is TRBJ1-1; 7 bases match TRBD1. The CDR3 contains 13 residues. CDR1 and CDR2 (germline): LGHDT, YNNKEL (reference sequence). J was trimmed by 11 bases and V by 5 bases; bases with no gene match: 11. Here the CDR3 reads CASSKRGQFDAFF. CDR3 DNA: TGTGCCAGCAGCAAAAGGGGACAGTTTGACGCTTTCTTT.

The genes are TRBV5-5 and TRBJ2-5, with D possibly being TRBD1 or TRBD2 (6 bases each). This CDR3 has 16 amino acids. The V gene's germline CDR1 is SGHKS and CDR2 YYEKEE (reference sequence). Trimming stripped 0 bases from V and 3 bases from J, with 15 bases between. For the CDR3, the DNA is TGTGCCAGCAGCTTGGATGGGGCAGGGGAGGAAGAGACCCAGTACTTC. Translation gives CASSLDGAGEEETQYF.

Ten or more counts support this clonotype. The rearrangement uses TRBV12-3 or TRBV12-4 and TRBJ2-5, with TRBD2 matching 11 bases. The J segment lost 1 base and the V segment lost 0 bases, leaving 13 bases of the junction unmatched. The CDR3 runs to 20 residues. CDR3 region: CASSLAPRLAGYSPQETQYF. The CDR3 coding sequence is TGTGCCAGCAGTTTAGCGCCAAGACTAGCGGGATATTCCCCCCAAGAGACCCAGTACTTC.

The chain uses TRBV7-8 and TRBJ2-7, with 9 nucleotides matching TRBD1. V lost 3 bases to trimming and J lost 3 bases; unmatched junction nucleotides: 6. This CDR3 comprises 15 residues. Germline CDR1 and CDR2: SGHVS and FQNEAQ. The CDR3 loop reads CASSFHRGPYYEQYF. The CDR3 DNA is TGTGCCAGCAGCTTCCACAGGGGGCCCTACTACGAGCAGTACTTC.

In its sample, this clonotype was seen a few times. The J gene is TRBJ2-5, the V gene TRBV5-1; a possible D gene is TRBD1 (5 bases). The CDR3 runs 14 residues. The germline V gene has CDR1 SGHRS and CDR2 YFSETQ. V was shortened by 2 bases and J by 5 bases, with 13 bases between the two germline ends. Written as DNA, the CDR3 is TGCGCCAGCAGCTTCGGCCAGGGCTGGGAGACCCAGTACTTC. It is translated as CASSFGQGWETQYF.

A few counts support this clonotype. The rearrangement links TRBV14 to TRBJ2-1, with unresolved D. This CDR3 has 15 residues. Germline CDR1 reads SGHDN; CDR2 reads FVKESK. Trimming cost V 0 bases and J 1 base, with 7 bases left between them. In DNA, the CDR3 is TGTGCCAGCAGCCAAGACCTGGGTTCCTACAATGAGCAGTTCTTC. It is translated as CASSQDLGSYNEQFF.

This clonotype has a handful of counts. V usage is TRBV20-1 and J usage is TRBJ1-6; 11 positions match TRBD1. The junction had 17 bases not matched to a gene; V was cut back by 5 bases and J by 8 bases. The length of the CDR3 is 18 residues. Germline V lookup: CDR1 DFQATT, CDR2 SNEGSKA (reference sequence). CDR3 residues: CSALIGTGGSMEDSPLHF. CDR3 sequence (DNA): TGCAGTGCTTTAATAGGGACAGGGGGATCTATGGAGGATTCACCCCTCCACTTT.

This clonotype has more than one count but fewer than ten. The V gene is TRBV10-3, the J gene TRBJ2-3; maybe TRBD2 (6 bases). The CDR3 has 16 residues. The germline gives CDR1 ENHRY, CDR2 SYGVKD. With 3 bases removed from V and 2 bases from J, the gap between germline ends came to 15 bases. This CDR3 is CAISDWGETTTDTQYF. CDR3 nucleotide sequence: TGTGCCATCAGTGATTGGGGGGAGACGACCACAGATACGCAGTATTTT.

The chain links TRBV12-3 or TRBV12-4 to TRBJ2-7; D not certain. This CDR3 has 12 amino acids. Trimming stripped 3 bases from V and 6 bases from J, with 9 bases between. The CDR3 DNA follows: TGTGCCAGCAGTTTCTCCGTCCTCGAGCAGTACTTC. This gives the protein CASSFSVLEQYF.

This clonotype was seen a handful of times. The chain carries TRBV20-1 and TRBJ1-6; 9 bases align to TRBD1. CDR1 is DFQATT, CDR2 SNEGSKA, per germline (reference sequence). Unmatched junction bases numbered 1, after V lost 3 bases and J lost 1 base. There are 15 residues in the CDR3. DNA for the CDR3: TGCAGTGCTAGGGACAGGGGATCCTATAATTCACCCCTCCACTTT. This sequence encodes CSARDRGSYNSPLHF.

The chain is built from TRBV7-3 and TRBJ2-3; no reliable D call. The CDR3 covers 16 residues. Trimming left V 3 bases short and J 0 bases short, with 13 bases between. In germline, CDR1 is SGHTA, CDR2 FQGTGA. CDR3 amino acids: CASSFLNVASTDTQYF. CDR3 in DNA: TGTGCCAGCAGCTTCCTTAACGTAGCTAGCACAGATACGCAGTATTTT. Complete variable domain (other parts from reference TRBV7-3 and TRBJ2-3): GAGVSQTPSNKVTEKGKYVELRCDPISGHTALYWYRQSLGQGPEFLIYFQGTGAADDSGLPNDRFFAVRPEGSVSTLKIQRTERGDSAVYLCASSFLNVASTDTQYFGPGTRLTVL.

On this clonotype itself: This may be a read error, as it is one base from a much larger clone. This chain joins TRBV29-1 and TRBJ2-7; D is unresolved. There are 14 residues in the CDR3. The germline gives CDR1 SQVTM, CDR2 ANQGSEA. Trimming pared 0 bases from V and 4 bases from J, leaving 13 bases between. CDR3 in amino acids: CSVEDEAFPYEQYF. CDR3 coding DNA: TGCAGCGTTGAAGATGAGGCCTTCCCGTACGAGCAGTACTTC.

The sample holds many counts of this clonotype. This chain connects TRBV29-1 to TRBJ2-5; D is unresolved. V shed 7 bases and J shed 3 bases, with 9 bases lying between them. The CDR3 has 11 residues. Looked up from germline, CDR1 is SQVTM and CDR2 is ANQGSEA. The CDR3 DNA follows: TGCAGCGCGAGGCCTGAAGAGACCCAGTACTTC. It is translated as CSARPEETQYF. Filled out from reference TRBV29-1 and TRBJ2-5, the complete variable domain reads SAVISQKPSRDICQRGTSLTIQCQVDSQVTMMFWYRQQPGQSLTLIATANQGSEATYESGFVIDKFPISRPNLTFSTLTVSNMSPEDSSIYLCSARPEETQYFGPGTRLLVL.